The 21 T cell receptor beta chains reported below all come from one sample, sequenced in a study of human T cells and chemical hapten exposure. Time point given: patch test 1, 2 weeks after DPC sensitization. Documented treatment: therapeutic diphenylcyclopropenone sensitization with weekly scalp DPC. MiXCR, applied by TCRdb to the RACE reads, yields one record per CDR3 protein. The table includes 65,000 to 85,000 distinct CDR3 sequences, roughly 10% detected once. This sample comprised whole blood, obtained in connection with sensitization to the hapten diphenylcyclopropenone (DPC). The source of these receptors is a woman aged 55-75 years with alopecia areata. Some clones in this sample may be carry-over from other donors' samples.

Many counts were recorded for this clonotype. The genes are TRBV9 and TRBJ2-1; D gene uncertain. V lost 0 bases, J lost 6 bases, and 10 bases lay in between. The germline CDR1 and CDR2 sequences are SGDLS and YYNGEE. This CDR3 has 14 residues. The CDR3 bases are TGTGCCAGCAGCGTAGACCGCGTCGCCAATGAGCAGTTCTTC. Translated: CASSVDRVANEQFF.

V usage is TRBV4-1 and J usage is TRBJ2-7, with 8 bases aligning to TRBD1. The CDR3 spans 14 residues. Germline V gene sequence: CDR1 MGHRA, CDR2 YSYEKL. Trimming removed 3 bases from V and 3 bases from J; junction bases left unmatched: 4. CDR3 amino acids: CASSHPGGGYEQYF. For the CDR3, the DNA is TGCGCCAGCAGCCACCCAGGGGGCGGCTACGAGCAGTACTTC.

This clonotype was observed at least ten times. The J gene is TRBJ2-3, the V gene TRBV29-1; D is undetermined. The V gene lost 6 bases and the J gene lost 4 bases, with 14 bases spanning the gap. The length of the CDR3 is 13 residues. The germline CDR1 and CDR2 sequences are SQVTM and ANQGSEA. For the CDR3, the DNA is TGCAGCGTCATCCGTACCACCCCAGATACGCAGTATTTT. It codes for CSVIRTTPDTQYF.

This clonotype occurred a few times. This chain connects TRBV30 to TRBJ1-1, with unresolved D. The CDR3 loop spans 11 amino acids. Germline CDR1 GTSNPN, CDR2 SVGIG (reference sequence). V shed 1 base and J shed 5 bases, with 5 bases lying between them. CDR3 region: CAWSGVTEAFF. CDR3 bases: TGTGCCTGGAGTGGAGTTACTGAAGCTTTCTTT.

This clonotype came up many times. The chain has TRBV3-1 and TRBJ2-1; TRBD2 matches at 13 bases. The V gene's germline CDR1 is LGHDT and CDR2 YNNKEL (reference sequence). The CDR3 is 19 amino acids. J gave up 4 bases and V 2 bases, and 11 bases lay outside the gene matches. CDR3 amino acids: CASSQPALRTSGGYNEQFF. The CDR3, as DNA: TGTGCCAGCAGCCAACCCGCCCTCCGGACTAGCGGGGGTTACAATGAGCAGTTCTTC.

The chain recombines TRBV27 with TRBJ1-2, with unresolved D. The CDR3 consists of 13 residues. Trimming left V 0 bases short and J 5 bases short, with 7 bases between. Germline assignment: CDR1 MNHEY and CDR2 SMNVEV (reference sequence). The DNA for the CDR3 is TGTGCCAGCAGTTTATCGGGGATGTATGGCTACACCTTC. Translated: CASSLSGMYGYTF.

The table lists this clonotype with a few counts. V is TRBV3-1 and J is TRBJ1-2, with D maybe TRBD1 (6 bases). This CDR3 region has 13 residues. Between the trimmed V and J ends, which lost 4 bases and 6 bases, there was a span of 12 bases. Germline assignment: CDR1 LGHDT and CDR2 YNNKEL (reference sequence). The CDR3 DNA reads TGTGCCAGCAGCCTAGGGGGACGACATGGCTACACCTTC. Encoded protein: CASSLGGRHGYTF.

The chain carries TRBV6-1 and TRBJ2-5; D not resolved. This CDR3 has 13 residues. Germline CDR1 is MNHNS and CDR2 is SASEGT. Trimming removed 2 bases from V and 5 bases from J, with 9 bases in between. The CDR3 reads CASSEQAPETQYF. Written as DNA, the CDR3 is TGTGCCAGCAGTGAACAGGCGCCGGAGACCCAGTACTTC.

The chain recombines TRBV14 with TRBJ1-1, with unresolved D. V was pared by 4 bases and J by 2 bases, with 29 bases between. CDR1 is SGHDN, CDR2 FVKESK, per germline. This CDR3 has 20 residues. CDR3 sequence (DNA): TGTGCCAGCAGCCTCGGAACTGGGCAGGTAGCACTAACGCCCAACACTGAAGCTTTCTTT. It is translated as CASSLGTGQVALTPNTEAFF.

This clonotype has at least ten counts. The chain combines TRBV7-6 with TRBJ1-1; a possible D gene is TRBD1 (5 bases). There are 17 residues in the CDR3. V was cut by 2 bases and J by 0 bases, with 16 bases left in between. CDR1 and CDR2 from the germline V gene are SGHVS and FNYEAQ. The CDR3 region has the DNA TGTGCCAGCAGCTTAAGGGGTCCGGGAGGGGTGAACACTGAAGCTTTCTTT. Translated, it gives CASSLRGPGGVNTEAFF.

The rearrangement joins TRBV18 to TRBJ2-5, with TRBD2 as a possible D gene (7 bases). Trimming removed 5 bases from V and 5 bases from J, with 18 bases in between. The CDR3 covers 15 residues. CDR1 and CDR2 from the germline V gene are KGHSH and LQKENI. The CDR3 here is CASSSRDMGGETQYF. The DNA for the CDR3 is TGTGCCAGCTCATCACGGGACATGGGAGGGGAGACCCAGTACTTC. The whole variable domain, filled in from reference TRBV18 and TRBJ2-5, reads NAGVMQNPRHLVRRRGQEARLRCSPMKGHSHVYWYRQLPEEGLKFMVYLQKENIIDESGMPKERFSAEFPKEGPSILRIQQVVRGDSAAYFCASSSRDMGGETQYFGPGTRLLVL.

This clonotype was observed many times. The rearrangement uses TRBV20-1 and TRBJ1-5; a possible D gene is TRBD1 (5 bases). The germline V and J ends were trimmed by 4 bases and 4 bases, with 11 bases remaining between them. Germline loops: CDR1 DFQATT, CDR2 SNEGSKA (reference sequence). There are 13 residues in the CDR3. The CDR3 loop reads CSATTDRNQPQHF. CDR3 in DNA: TGCAGTGCTACCACAGACAGAAATCAGCCCCAGCATTTT.

The V gene is TRBV5-4, the J gene TRBJ1-1; D uncertain. The CDR3 sequence is 12 residues long. Germline CDR1 SGHNT, CDR2 YYREEE (reference sequence). V was cut by 10 bases and J by 0 bases, with 10 bases left in between. CDR3 protein: CALGGVNTEAFF. For the CDR3, the DNA is TGTGCCCTCGGCGGGGTGAACACTGAAGCTTTCTTT.

This clonotype was detected many times. This rearrangement joins TRBV12-3 or TRBV12-4 to TRBJ1-1; 8 positions match TRBD1. The CDR3 runs to 14 residues. Trimming took 4 bases from V and 5 from J; bases not matched to a gene: 6. The CDR3 spells CASSWGQGATEAFF. The CDR3 coding sequence is TGTGCCAGCAGTTGGGGGCAGGGGGCAACTGAAGCTTTCTTT.

This clonotype was recorded at least ten times. The chain uses TRBV2 and TRBJ1-2; D remains unclear. The CDR3 is 12 residues long. From germline, CDR1 is SNHLY and CDR2 FYNNEI. The V gene lost 1 base and the J gene lost 9 bases, with 9 bases spanning the gap. CDR3 sequence (DNA): TGTGCCAGCAGTGAAGAGTATTGGAGCTACACCTTC. Its translation is CASSEEYWSYTF.

This rearrangement joins TRBV7-6 to TRBJ2-3; 11 bases are shared with TRBD2. Germline V gene sequence: CDR1 SGHVS, CDR2 FNYEAQ. V was clipped by 3 bases and J by 4 bases; unmatched bases: 6. This CDR3 contains 16 residues. The CDR3 loop reads CASSLTSGILADTQYF. The CDR3 DNA reads TGTGCCAGCAGCTTGACTAGCGGGATCCTGGCAGATACGCAGTATTTT.

This clonotype was counted a few times. The chain employs TRBV21-1 and TRBJ1-5; the table calls TRBD1, which could not be checked here. TRBV21-1 is listed as a pseudogene. The CDR3 has 16 amino acids. CDR3 loop: CASSKVRGIRNQPQHF. Here the CDR3 DNA reads TGTGCCAGCAGCAAAGTGAGGGGGATTCGCAATCAGCCCCAGCATTTT.

This clonotype was observed a handful of times. The V gene is TRBV5-1, the J gene TRBJ2-2; D may match TRBD1 or TRBD2 (5 bases each). The CDR3 contains 15 residues. Germline CDR1 is SGHRS and CDR2 is YFSETQ. V lost 3 bases and J 1 base, leaving 10 bases between the germline ends. Written as DNA, the CDR3 is TGCGCCAGCAGCTCCGGGACCGTGAACACCGGGGAGCTGTTTTTT. Protein sequence: CASSSGTVNTGELFF.

This clonotype was counted only a few times. The V gene is TRBV29-1, the J gene TRBJ1-1; 8 bases agree with TRBD1. Germline loops: CDR1 SQVTM, CDR2 ANQGSEA. V dropped 3 bases and J dropped 4; count of bases not matched to a gene: 4. The CDR3 loop spans 13 amino acids. The CDR3 is CSVEIQGVTEAFF. CDR3 in DNA: TGCAGCGTTGAGATACAGGGGGTCACTGAAGCTTTCTTT.

This clonotype has at least ten counts. V is TRBV3-1 and J is TRBJ2-1; D possibly corresponds to TRBD2 (5 bases). The CDR3 is 14 residues long. CDR1 is LGHDT and CDR2 is YNNKEL in the germline V gene (reference sequence). The ends were cut back, 1 base at V and 9 bases at J, with 13 bases in the middle. The CDR3: CASSQATLGGEQFF. The CDR3 bases are TGTGCCAGCAGCCAAGCGACTTTAGGAGGTGAGCAGTTCTTC.

This clonotype was seen only a few times. J is TRBJ1-1 and V is TRBV5-1, with 8 bases that match TRBD1. V lost 2 bases and J lost 1; bases outside the gene matches: 4. CDR3 length: 15 residues. In germline, CDR1 is SGHRS, CDR2 YFSETQ. The CDR3 DNA reads TGCGCCAGCAGCTTCAACCAGGGGGCGAACACTGAAGCTTTCTTT. Its protein product is CASSFNQGANTEAFF.